Listed below are T cell receptor beta chains from one sample, sequenced in a study of molecular identifiers for immune sequencing clone quantification. TCRdb re-analysed the PCR reads in MiXCR, keeping a single row per CDR3 protein. The table has approximately 630,000 distinct CDR3 sequences, roughly 25% seen once; the top ten hold 0.75% to 0.8%. Sequencing was carried out using naive CD8+ T cells from blood, with Jurkat cell RNA spiked in. The receptors were sampled from a human donor in good health. Some libraries in this study had Jurkat cell RNA spiked in. The CDR3 runs from the conserved cysteine through the conserved F or W. A D gene is named only where the DNA matches it firmly. Size values are once, few and many counts, or a class for expanded clones, and some rows have none.

cdr3_length,d_call,j_call,clone_size,v_call,cdr3_aa,cdr3_nt
15,TRBD2,TRBJ2-5,.,TRBV4-2,CASKIFGGGKETQYF,TGTGCCAGCAAGATTTTCGGGGGGGGGAAAGAGACCCAGTACTTC
12,.,TRBJ2-5,many,TRBV4-1,CASSQEGETQYF,TGCGCCAGCAGCCAAGAGGGGGAGACCCAGTACTTC
15,.,TRBJ1-1,many,TRBV4-3,CASSQDGTANTEAFF,TGCGCCAGCAGCCAAGACGGCACAGCGAACACTGAAGCTTTCTTT
15,.,TRBJ1-1,many,TRBV14,CASSEHSTESFPGFF,TGTGCCAGCAGCGAACACTCCACAGAAAGTTTCCCAGGTTTCTTT
16,.,TRBJ1-1,few,TRBV5-6,CASSLGPRGVDTEAFF,TGTGCCAGCAGCTTGGGACCGCGAGGGGTGGACACTGAAGCTTTCTTT
15,.,TRBJ1-1,.,TRBV6-5,CASSYSGAGNTEAFF,TGTGCCAGCAGTTACTCAGGGGCCGGGAACACTGAAGCTTTCTTT
18,TRBD2,TRBJ2-3,few,TRBV4-3,CASSFRLAGGPMTDTQYF,TGCGCCAGCAGCTTCCGACTAGCGGGGGGGCCGATGACAGATACGCAGTATTTT
16,.,TRBJ2-3,many,TRBV12-5,CASGHTGTPSTDTQYF,TGTGCTAGTGGACATACAGGGACTCCGAGCACAGATACGCAGTATTTT
14,.,TRBJ2-7,few,TRBV30,CAWSVRAGTYEQYF,TGTGCCTGGAGTGTGAGGGCGGGGACCTACGAGCAGTACTTC
13,.,TRBJ2-5,many,TRBV7-7,CASSFWRQETQYF,TGTGCTAGCAGCTTTTGGCGCCAAGAGACCCAGTACTTC
15,.,TRBJ1-3,.,TRBV7-9,CASSQRVGLSDTIYF,TGTGCCAGCAGCCAGAGGGTGGGGCTGTCGGACACCATATATTTT
15,TRBD1,TRBJ2-1,many,TRBV7-3,CASSSGGNSYNEQFF,TGTGCCAGCAGCTCAGGGGGCAATTCCTACAATGAGCAGTTCTTC
18,.,TRBJ2-2,.,TRBV7-6,CASSLIIRDSLNTGELFF,TGTGCCAGCAGCTTGATCATCCGGGACTCCCTTAACACCGGGGAGCTGTTTTTT
22,TRBD1,TRBJ2-2,few,TRBV7-9,CASSFGLLGSVGQGAPTGELFF,TGTGCCAGCAGTTTTGGATTGCTTGGCTCGGTGGGACAGGGGGCGCCCACCGGGGAGCTGTTTTTT
13,.,TRBJ2-7,many,TRBV19,CASSANTGYEQYF,TGTGCCAGTAGTGCCAACACCGGCTACGAGCAGTACTTC
14,.,TRBJ1-1,many,TRBV5-6,CASSHWLRADEAFF,TGTGCCAGCAGCCATTGGTTGCGGGCAGATGAAGCTTTCTTT
18,TRBD1,TRBJ1-1,few,TRBV6-6,CASTPHGTDLIMNTEAFF,TGTGCCAGCACCCCTCACGGGACAGACCTTATCATGAACACTGAAGCTTTCTTT
12,.,TRBJ2-7,many,TRBV6-1,CASSESSYEQYF,TGTGCCAGCAGTGAGTCAAGTTACGAGCAGTACTTC
15,.,TRBJ2-5,many,TRBV27,CASSPGPVEKETQYF,TGTGCCAGCAGTCCCGGCCCGGTGGAAAAGGAGACCCAGTACTTC
15,.,TRBJ2-1,few,TRBV30,CAWSVLSSRLDEQFF,TGTGCCTGGAGTGTATTGTCTAGCCGTTTGGATGAGCAGTTCTTC
11,.,TRBJ2-1,many,TRBV9,CASSVDREQFF,TGTGCCAGCAGCGTAGACAGGGAGCAGTTCTTC
14,.,TRBJ2-2,few,TRBV27,CASSFPGAGGELFF,TGTGCCAGCAGTTTCCCGGGGGCCGGCGGGGAGCTGTTTTTT
19,TRBD2,TRBJ2-4,.,TRBV28,CASSCRGELLDLAKNIECF,TGTGCCAGCAGTTGCCGGGGGGAGTTGCTAGATTTAGCCAAAAACATTGAGTGCTTC
15,.,TRBJ2-1,few,TRBV4-3,CASSQDAQPYNEQFF,TGCGCCAGCAGCCAAGATGCACAGCCATACAATGAGCAGTTCTTC
15,.,TRBJ1-1,.,TRBV5-1,CASSGGGDDGTEAFF,TGCGCCAGCAGTGGGGGGGGGGATGACGGGACTGAAGCTTTCTTT
18,TRBD2,TRBJ2-3,.,TRBV7-9,CASGPRWNSGRETDTQYF,TGTGCCAGCGGACCCCGATGGAATAGCGGGAGGGAAACAGATACGCAGTATTTT
15,TRBD2,TRBJ2-1,few,TRBV12-3/TRBV12-4,CASSGLAERIDEQFF,TGTGCCAGCAGCGGACTAGCGGAGAGGATCGATGAGCAGTTCTTC
17,.,TRBJ2-5,.,TRBV5-1,CASSWTTVGTPQETQYF,TGCGCCAGCAGCTGGACCACTGTCGGGACCCCACAAGAGACCCAGTACTTC
13,.,TRBJ1-5,many,TRBV12-3/TRBV12-4,CASTLNSNQPQHF,TGTGCCAGCACCCTTAATAGCAATCAGCCCCAGCATTTT
13,.,TRBJ2-7,few,TRBV20-1,CSARPRASYEQYF,TGCAGTGCTAGACCCAGAGCCTCCTACGAGCAGTACTTC
12,.,TRBJ1-5,few,TRBV19,CASRYGPQPQHF,TGTGCCAGTAGGTATGGACCCCAGCCCCAGCATTTT
14,.,TRBJ1-5,few,TRBV27,CASSLSLSNQPQHF,TGTGCCAGCAGTTTATCACTTAGCAATCAGCCCCAGCATTTT
14,.,TRBJ1-1,many,TRBV10-3,CAISESGRATEAFF,TGTGCCATCAGTGAGTCGGGGAGGGCTACTGAAGCTTTCTTT
14,TRBD2,TRBJ2-3,many,TRBV7-9,CASSGTMGADTQYF,TGTGCCAGCAGCGGGACTATGGGTGCAGATACGCAGTATTTT
15,TRBD2,TRBJ2-3,many,TRBV13,CASSTTSQPTDTQYF,TGTGCCAGCAGTACGACTAGCCAACCCACAGATACGCAGTATTTT
14,.,TRBJ1-2,many,TRBV6-5,CASRKQEPNYGYTF,TGTGCCAGCAGGAAACAGGAGCCTAACTATGGCTACACCTTC
15,TRBD2,TRBJ2-1,.,TRBV15,CATSRDRTSGVEQFF,TGTGCCACCAGCAGAGACAGAACTAGCGGGGTGGAGCAGTTCTTC
13,.,TRBJ2-7,.,TRBV19,CASSIGGIAEQYF,TGTGCCAGTAGTATAGGAGGGATAGCGGAGCAGTACTTC
15,.,TRBJ2-7,many,TRBV6-5,CASSYGLPQESEQYF,TGTGCCAGCAGTTACGGTCTACCCCAGGAGAGCGAGCAGTACTTC
18,TRBD1,TRBJ1-1,few,TRBV27,CASRDRGPNLAMNTEAFF,TGTGCCAGCCGGGACAGGGGGCCGAACCTCGCTATGAACACTGAAGCTTTCTTT
16,TRBD1,TRBJ2-7,.,TRBV4-1,CASSQSGTQGAYEQYF,TGCGCCAGCAGTCAAAGCGGTACACAGGGGGCCTACGAGCAGTACTTC
19,TRBD2,TRBJ2-6,many,TRBV27,CASRETSGGAYSGANVLTF,TGTGCCAGCAGGGAGACTAGCGGGGGCGCCTACTCTGGGGCCAACGTCCTGACTTTC